This T cell receptor beta chain was sequenced in a study of tumor-infiltrating lymphocytes in primary liver carcinoma (dated by TCRdb to about 2017). Turning to the overall study: Between November 2015 and March 2016, a handful of patients in China with histopathologically diagnosed primary liver carcinoma had surgical resection. Hepatocellular carcinoma (four) or combined HCC and intrahepatic cholangiocarcinoma (one) was present in the five patients, who were three men and two women aged 30 to 69 years. The five patients had tumors staged T1-T3 N0M0, with maximum diameters ranging from about 4 to 11 cm. Each sample produced about 3.5 to 8 million productive TCRbeta reads, and read depth showed no significant difference between tissue types. TCRbeta repertoire sequencing, expression microarrays and whole-exome sequencing were combined in the study across five regions of each liver tumor, with adjacent normal tissue and blood also included. A total of about 35 specimens from 5 patients went through TCRbeta repertoire sequencing, namely 25 tumor regions, 5 adjacent noncancerous liver tissues and 5 peripheral blood samples. Repertoires from technical replicates were highly reproducible, with mean shared-clone rates approximately 0.88 and correlation coefficients above 0.95.

Blood RNA was extracted from unsorted whole blood with TRIzol reagent; germline DNA came from the DNeasy Blood & Tissue kit. Chronic HBV infection was present in the patients, and the patients were treatment-naive at sampling. Approximately 3.8 milliliters of peripheral blood were collected into K2EDTA tubes before surgery. V is pared back by 2 bases and J by 4 bases, with 15 bases lying between the germline termini. The germline V gene gives CDR1 as KGHSH and CDR2 as LQKENI. CDR3 length: 15 amino acids, cysteine to phenylalanine. Just the 45-base CDR3 DNA is kept, in frame starting at base 1. A constant-region primer and ProtoScript II reverse transcriptase were used to reverse-transcribe TCRbeta-specific cDNA from roughly 0.55 ug total RNA. The TCRbeta libraries were prepared through three rounds of nested multiplex PCR following a slightly modified ARM-PCR procedure. Each of the first two PCR rounds ran for 10 cycles and used multiplex TRBV1-TRBV30 forward primers together with a Cbeta reverse primer. A final 25-cycle PCR with Deep VentR polymerase added sample barcodes and Illumina adapters. Before sequencing, amplicons of 200-500 bp were gel-purified using a QIAquick gel extraction kit. An Illumina HiSeq 2500 was used to sequence the TCRbeta amplicons, generating 250-bp paired-end reads. In the paper's pipeline: To recover full CDR3 sequences, reads were quality-trimmed using Trimmomatic v0.33 and paired reads were then merged using FLASH v1.2.11. MiGEC v1.2.1b assigned V, D and J germline segments to the rearranged TCRbeta sequences. Clonotype statistics, along with Shannon-Wiener diversity indices, were calculated using VDJtools v1.0.0. To reduce sampling bias, subsequent analyses other than the diversity analysis used only the 250 most abundant clonotypes in each sample. TCRdb reanalyzed the raw reads on its own, using fastp at Q25 for trimming and MiXCR for clone calling, and kept in-frame beta chains. Entries that share a CDR3 protein sequence are merged under the most common genes and DNA. What appears here as the V and J calls and clone size reflects TCRdb's work, not the paper's. This sample holds a few hundred thousand distinct CDR3 sequences; about three fifths were observed only once. Of the sample, about 18% is held by the ten largest clones.

Overall study results and their limits: Repertoire overlap was found to be higher between tumor regions (mean roughly 35%) than between tumor-adjacent (17%) or tumor-blood (around 15%) pairs, consistent with antigen-driven expansion. Because sequencing covered only the TCR beta chain and unpaired alpha chains were not captured, true repertoire diversity is likely underestimated. The top 250 clones accounted for a significantly greater share of the repertoire in tumors than in blood (p = 0.039). Comparison of CD4+ and CD8+ T cell repertoires was precluded by the use of bulk unsorted samples. The study included only four to six patients, and the authors note findings should be validated in a larger study.

Concerning this clonotype: There is no known antigen for this receptor. No much larger clone is present one base from it, and per-base qualities are unavailable.

The TCR was taken from a woman in her thirties with primary liver carcinoma and hepatitis B virus infection. This receptor chain uses TRBV18 and TRBJ2-7; a tentative D match to TRBD1 spans 6 bases. The sample comprised peripheral blood. The nucleotides are TGTGCCAGCTCACCAGCCGGGACACGGAGATACGAGCAGTACTTC. This sequence encodes CASSPAGTRRYEQYF.